A single sample is the source of the 14 T cell receptor beta chains below, sequenced in a study of T cell repertoires in cytomegalovirus infection (dated by TCRdb to about 2019). The data were produced on an Illumina HiSeq 1500. Through fastp at Q25 and MiXCR, TCRdb rebuilt clones from the public reads, retaining in-frame beta chains. Every distinct CDR3 protein forms one entry, paired with its most common genes and DNA. The sample contains 500,000 or so distinct CDR3 sequences, about 17% of them found a single time. Roughly 25% of the sample is taken by the ten largest. Sequences were obtained from CD8+ T cells from PBMCs. Receptors were obtained from a human donor in good health (CMV status not recorded). Some clones in this sample may be carry-over from other donors' samples.

In this sample, this clonotype turned up many times. The J gene is TRBJ2-7, the V gene TRBV7-9; D possibly corresponds to TRBD1 (5 bases). The CDR3 is 15 amino acids. Germline CDR1 is SEHNR and CDR2 is FQNEAQ (reference sequence). V was cut by 1 base and J by 3 bases, with 13 bases left in between. The CDR3 DNA reads TGTGCCAGCAGCTTAGGGGGCCAGCAGGACTACGAGCAGTACTTC. Protein sequence: CASSLGGQQDYEQYF.

A note on this clonotype: This may be a read error: a much more frequent sequence differs by one nucleotide. The chain has TRBV11-2 and TRBJ1-5; D is perhaps TRBD1 (5 bases). V lost 5 bases and J lost 4, with 9 bases in between. CDR1 SGHAT and CDR2 FQNNGV come from the germline V gene. This CDR3 has 13 amino acids. CDR3 nucleotides: TGTGCCAGCAGCAACGACAGAAATCAGCCCCAGCATTTT. This encodes CASSNDRNQPQHF.

This clonotype was recorded many times. This rearrangement joins TRBV2 to TRBJ2-5, with 10 bases matching TRBD1. CDR3 length: 15 residues. Germline assignment: CDR1 SNHLY and CDR2 FYNNEI. Losses at the gene ends were 6 bases for V and 5 bases for J; bases not matched to a gene: 9. The CDR3 nucleotides are TGTGCCAGCAGCGGAGGGACAGGGGTAATGGAGACCCAGTACTTC. This translates into CASSGGTGVMETQYF.

This clonotype was detected a few times. CDR3 in DNA: TGTGCCACCGGACAGGGGGCATCCTACGAGCAGTACTTC. Protein: CATGQGASYEQYF. The chain recombines TRBV24-1 with TRBJ2-7, with 11 bases matching TRBD1. Germline V gene sequence: CDR1 KGHDR, CDR2 SFDVKD. V shed 9 bases, J shed 1 base, and the junction held 1 base outside the gene matches. The CDR3 has 13 residues.

This clonotype was observed many times. This sequence joins TRBV7-3 and TRBJ2-5; D may match TRBD1 or TRBD2 (5 bases each). V was trimmed by 5 bases and J by 1 base, leaving 14 bases between them. The CDR3 extends over 15 amino acids. Looked up from germline, CDR1 is SGHTA and CDR2 is FQGTGA. This CDR3 is CASSPGTAVQETQYF. The CDR3, as DNA: TGTGCCAGCAGCCCCGGGACGGCTGTCCAAGAGACCCAGTACTTC.

The sample holds a few counts of this clonotype. The chain employs TRBV6-6 and TRBJ2-7; D remains unclear. This CDR3 region has 12 residues. Germline CDR1 and CDR2: MNHNY and SVGAGI (reference sequence). V dropped 2 bases and J dropped 3 bases, with 5 bases sitting between them. CDR3 coding DNA: TGTGCCAGCAGTTACACCGACTACGAGCAGTACTTC. Translating gives CASSYTDYEQYF.

This clonotype has at least ten counts. The rearrangement links TRBV6-5 to TRBJ2-5; TRBD2 aligns across 12 bases. CDR1 is MNHEY and CDR2 is SVGAGI in the germline V gene. The junction had 12 bases not matched to a gene; V was cut back by 8 bases and J by 5 bases. The length of the CDR3 is 16 residues. CDR3 in amino acids: CASWASGRDIGETQYF. Written as DNA, the CDR3 is TGTGCCAGCTGGGCTAGCGGGAGGGACATAGGGGAGACCCAGTACTTC.

This clonotype was recorded at least ten times. The rearrangement links TRBV7-3 to TRBJ2-1; 12 nucleotides agree with TRBD2. CDR3 size: 17 residues. V dropped 5 bases and J dropped 2; count of bases not matched to a gene: 7. CDR1 and CDR2 from the germline V gene are SGHTA and FQGTGA. The CDR3 loop reads CASSLLAGGYTYNEQFF. The CDR3, as DNA: TGTGCCAGCAGCCTTCTAGCGGGGGGGTATACCTACAATGAGCAGTTCTTC.

The rearrangement uses TRBV4-2 and TRBJ2-3, with D unclear. CDR1 and CDR2 from the germline V gene are LGHNA and YNFKEQ. CDR3 length: 12 residues. V was pared by 0 bases and J by 6 bases, with 4 bases between. The CDR3 is CASSQDQDTQYF. DNA for the CDR3: TGTGCCAGCAGCCAAGATCAGGATACGCAGTATTTT.

This clonotype was seen more than once but under ten times. The chain links TRBV7-9 to TRBJ2-7; D is unresolved. Trimming shortened V by 8 bases and J by 3 bases, and 14 bases separated the two germline ends. CDR1 SEHNR and CDR2 FQNEAQ come from the germline V gene (reference sequence). The CDR3 has 13 residues. The CDR3 nucleotides read TGTGCCAGCCTCGGCCAGGTCGACTACGAGCAGTACTTC. Translation: CASLGQVDYEQYF. Full variable domain (rest looked up from reference TRBV7-9 and TRBJ2-7): DTGVSQNPRHKITKRGQNVTFRCDPISEHNRLYWYRQTLGQGPEFLTYFQNEAQLEKSRLLSDRFSAERPKGSFSTLEIQRTEQGDSAMYLCASLGQVDYEQYFGPGTRLTVT.

Worth noting for this clonotype: Given a much more abundant clone one base away, this may be a read error. J is TRBJ1-1 and V is TRBV27; D gene unclear. Germline V gene sequence: CDR1 MNHEY, CDR2 SMNVEV (reference sequence). This CDR3 is 13 amino acids long. The CDR3 reads CAGSLKGSAEAFF. CDR3 DNA sequence: TGTGCCGGCAGTTTAAAAGGAAGCGCTGAAGCTTTCTTT.

This clonotype has at least ten counts. This chain links TRBV7-8 with TRBJ2-7; TRBD2 matches 10 bases. The CDR3 spans 15 residues. V was clipped by 5 bases and J by 3 bases; unmatched bases: 7. The V gene's germline CDR1 is SGHVS and CDR2 FQNEAQ. The CDR3 loop reads CASSPGSGGVYEQYF. CDR3 coding DNA: TGTGCCAGCAGCCCAGGGAGCGGGGGGGTCTACGAGCAGTACTTC.

The rearrangement uses TRBV10-3 and TRBJ1-2, with D tentatively TRBD1 (6 bases). Germline V gene sequence: CDR1 ENHRY, CDR2 SYGVKD. With 4 bases removed from V and 5 bases from J, the gap between germline ends came to 20 bases. This CDR3 is 16 amino acids long. The CDR3 sequence: CAISVGGAKSGYGYTF. The CDR3 nucleotides are TGTGCCATCAGTGTGGGGGGGGCGAAGAGTGGATATGGCTACACCTTC.

V usage is TRBV5-5 and J usage is TRBJ2-7; D tentatively fits TRBD1 or TRBD2 (6 bases each). Germline loops: CDR1 SGHKS, CDR2 YYEKEE (reference sequence). The CDR3 consists of 15 residues. The V gene lost 4 bases and the J gene lost 0 bases, with 14 bases spanning the gap. In DNA form, the CDR3 reads TGTGCCAGCAGCGCTACGAGGGGGGCCTCCTACGAGCAGTACTTC. Amino acid sequence: CASSATRGASYEQYF.